A single sample gave rise to the 4 T cell receptor beta chains below, sequenced in a study of cytomegalovirus exposure and HLA in healthy donors. It was with 60 Vbeta and 13 Jbeta primers that the PCR ran. Assay used: immunoSEQ multiplex PCR; TCRdb lists only in-frame clones, some missing. The sample lists some 150,000 clones; more than 65% were seen once. Sample: PBMCs. Every receptor here comes from a young man in good health and CMV-seropositive.

The chain couples TRBV5-1 to TRBJ1-2; 7 positions match TRBD1. CDR3 length equals 13 residues. V lost 1 base, J lost 8 bases, and 5 bases stayed unmatched. Germline V lookup: CDR1 SGHRS, CDR2 YFSETQ. CDR3 nucleotides: TGCGCCAGCAGCTTGCAAACAGGGGAAGGCTACACCTTC. Its protein is CASSLQTGEGYTF.

As regards this clone: This CDR3 is also generated by other DNA sequences in the sample. The chain employs TRBV7-9 and TRBJ1-1, with 8 bases fitting TRBD1. V lost 2 bases and J lost 4; bases outside the gene matches: 6. The length of the CDR3 is 15 residues. CDR1 and CDR2 from the germline V gene are SEHNR and FQNEAQ (reference sequence). The CDR3: CASSLLTGGFTEAFF. In DNA form, the CDR3 reads TGTGCCAGCAGCTTACTTACAGGGGGGTTCACTGAAGCTTTCTTT.

The rearrangement links TRBV12-5 to TRBJ1-1, with D possibly TRBD1 on 6 matching bases. This CDR3 comprises 16 residues. Trimming pared 4 bases from V and 3 bases from J, leaving 18 bases between. Germline V gives CDR1 LGHNT, CDR2 FRNRAP. Here the CDR3 reads CASGSQGWYLDTEAFF. The CDR3 DNA follows: TGTGCTAGTGGTTCCCAGGGGTGGTACCTGGACACTGAAGCTTTCTTT.

V gene TRBV27 combines with J gene TRBJ2-5; TRBD1 might be the D (6 bases). Trimming stripped 6 bases from V and 5 bases from J, with 13 bases between. Germline assignment: CDR1 MNHEY and CDR2 SMNVEV (reference sequence). There are 13 residues in the CDR3. CDR3 protein: CASRGGPRETQYF. CDR3 bases: TGTGCCAGCAGAGGGGGTCCCCGGGAGACCCAGTACTTC.